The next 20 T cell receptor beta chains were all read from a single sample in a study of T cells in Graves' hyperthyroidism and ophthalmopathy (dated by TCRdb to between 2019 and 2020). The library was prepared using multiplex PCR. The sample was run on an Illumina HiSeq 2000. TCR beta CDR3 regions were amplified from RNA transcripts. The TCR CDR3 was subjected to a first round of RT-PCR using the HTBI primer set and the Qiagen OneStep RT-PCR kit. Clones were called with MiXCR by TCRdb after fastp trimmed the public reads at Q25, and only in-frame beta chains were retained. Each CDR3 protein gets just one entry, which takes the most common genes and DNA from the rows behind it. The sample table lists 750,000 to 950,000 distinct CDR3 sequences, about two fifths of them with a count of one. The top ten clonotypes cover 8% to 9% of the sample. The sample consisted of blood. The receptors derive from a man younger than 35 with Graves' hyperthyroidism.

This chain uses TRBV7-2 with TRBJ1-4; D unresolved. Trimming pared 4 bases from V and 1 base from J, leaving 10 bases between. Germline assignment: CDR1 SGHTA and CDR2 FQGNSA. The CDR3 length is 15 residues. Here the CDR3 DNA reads TGTGCCAGCAGCTCAGTCGCGGGAACTAATGAAAAACTGTTTTTT. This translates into CASSSVAGTNEKLFF.

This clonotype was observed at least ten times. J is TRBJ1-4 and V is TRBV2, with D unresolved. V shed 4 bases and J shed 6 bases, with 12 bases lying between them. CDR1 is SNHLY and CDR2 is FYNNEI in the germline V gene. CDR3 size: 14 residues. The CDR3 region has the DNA TGTGCCAGCAGTGGCCAGGATATACATGAAAAACTGTTTTTT. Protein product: CASSGQDIHEKLFF. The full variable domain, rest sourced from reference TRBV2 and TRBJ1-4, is EPEVTQTPSHQVTQMGQEVILRCVPISNHLYFYWYRQILGQKVEFLVSFYNNEISEKSEIFDDQFSVERPDGSNFTLKIRSTKLEDSAMYFCASSGQDIHEKLFFGSGTQLSVL.

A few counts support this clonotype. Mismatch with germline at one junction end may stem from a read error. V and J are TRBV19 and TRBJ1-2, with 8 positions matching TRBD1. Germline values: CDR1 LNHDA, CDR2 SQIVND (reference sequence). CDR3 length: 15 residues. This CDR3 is CASSTPLTGGEGYTF. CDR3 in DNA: TGTGCCAGCAGTACCCCTTTAACAGGGGGGGAAGGCTACACCTTC. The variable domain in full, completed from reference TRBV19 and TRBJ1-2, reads DGGITQSPKYLFRKEGQNVTLSCEQNLNHDAMYWYRQDPGQGLRLIYYSQIVNDFQKGDIAEGYSVSREKKESFPLTVTSAQKNPTAFYLCASSTPLTGGEGYTFGSGTRLTVV.

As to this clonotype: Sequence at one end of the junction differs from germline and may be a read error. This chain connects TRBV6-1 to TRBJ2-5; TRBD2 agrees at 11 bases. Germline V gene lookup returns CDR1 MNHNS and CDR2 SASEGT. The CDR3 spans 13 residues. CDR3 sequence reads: CAIRLAGKETQDF. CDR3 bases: TGTGCCATCCGACTAGCGGGGAAAGAGACCCAAGACTTC.

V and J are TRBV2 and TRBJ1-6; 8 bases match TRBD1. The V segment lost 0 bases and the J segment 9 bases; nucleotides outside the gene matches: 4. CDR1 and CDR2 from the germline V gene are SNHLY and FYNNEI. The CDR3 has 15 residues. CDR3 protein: CASSEAGTGTSPLHF. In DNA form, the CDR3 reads TGTGCCAGCAGTGAAGCGGGGACAGGCACTTCACCCCTCCACTTT.

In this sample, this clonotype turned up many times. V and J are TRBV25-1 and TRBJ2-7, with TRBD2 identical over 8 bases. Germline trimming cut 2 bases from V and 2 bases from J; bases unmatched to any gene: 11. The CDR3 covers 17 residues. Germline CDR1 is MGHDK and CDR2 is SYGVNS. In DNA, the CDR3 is TGTGCCAGCAGTGAACTCGGGGGGACTAGAGTCCCCTACGAGCAGTACTTC. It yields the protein CASSELGGTRVPYEQYF.

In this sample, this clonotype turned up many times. The CDR3 region has the DNA TGCGCCAGCAATGATGGACCCGGTTACGAGCAGTACTTC. Translation: CASNDGPGYEQYF. V usage is TRBV10-2 and J usage is TRBJ2-7; no clear D gene. The germline CDR1 and CDR2 sequences are WSHSY and SAAADI. The CDR3 consists of 13 residues. Deletions cut 7 bases from V and 4 bases from J, with 14 bases between.

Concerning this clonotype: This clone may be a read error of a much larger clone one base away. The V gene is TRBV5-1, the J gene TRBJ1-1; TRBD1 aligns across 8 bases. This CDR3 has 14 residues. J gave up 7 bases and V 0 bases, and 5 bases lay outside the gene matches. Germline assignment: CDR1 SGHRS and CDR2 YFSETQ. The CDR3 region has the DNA TGCGCCAGCAGCTTGGAGACAGGGACAGGTGAAGCTTTCTTT. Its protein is CASSLETGTGEAFF.

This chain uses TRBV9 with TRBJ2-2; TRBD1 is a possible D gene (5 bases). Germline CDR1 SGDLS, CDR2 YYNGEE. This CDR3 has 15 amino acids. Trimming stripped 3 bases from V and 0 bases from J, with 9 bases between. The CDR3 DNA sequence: TGTGCCAGCAGCGAGACCAGGGCGAACACCGGGGAGCTGTTTTTT. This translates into CASSETRANTGELFF.

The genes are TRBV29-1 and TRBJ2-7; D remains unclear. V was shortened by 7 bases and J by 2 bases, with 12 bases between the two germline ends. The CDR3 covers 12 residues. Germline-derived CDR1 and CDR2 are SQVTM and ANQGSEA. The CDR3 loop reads CSGSGFTYEQYF. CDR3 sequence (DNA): TGCAGCGGTAGTGGGTTTACCTACGAGCAGTACTTC.

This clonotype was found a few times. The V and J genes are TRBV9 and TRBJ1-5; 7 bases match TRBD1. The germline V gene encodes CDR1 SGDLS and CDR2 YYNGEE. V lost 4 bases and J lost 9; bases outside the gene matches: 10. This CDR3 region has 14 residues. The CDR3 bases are TGTGCCAGCAGCCGGGGGACAGTGCGTGTGCCCCAGCATTTT. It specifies CASSRGTVRVPQHF.

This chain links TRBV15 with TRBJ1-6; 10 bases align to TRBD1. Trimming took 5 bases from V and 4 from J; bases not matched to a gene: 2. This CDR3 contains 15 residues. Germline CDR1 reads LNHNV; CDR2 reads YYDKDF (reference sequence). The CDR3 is CATSRDRGYNSPLHF. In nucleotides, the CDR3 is TGTGCCACCAGCCGGGACAGGGGTTATAATTCACCCCTCCACTTT.

The CDR3 protein is CASSFGQGDSPSTEAFF. In DNA, the CDR3 is TGTGCCAGCAGCTTCGGTCAGGGGGATAGTCCGAGCACTGAAGCTTTCTTT. This chain uses TRBV5-6 with TRBJ1-1, with 7 bases fitting TRBD1. After removal of 2 bases from V and 4 bases from J, the junction contained 14 bases not matched to a gene. Per the germline V gene, CDR1 is SGHDT and CDR2 is YYEEEE. The CDR3 runs 17 residues.

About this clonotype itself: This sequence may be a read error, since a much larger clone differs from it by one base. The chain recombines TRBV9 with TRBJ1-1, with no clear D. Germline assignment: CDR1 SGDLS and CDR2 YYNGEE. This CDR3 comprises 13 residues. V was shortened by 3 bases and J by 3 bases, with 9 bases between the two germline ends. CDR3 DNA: TGTGCCAGCAGCGGAGGGAAGTACACTGAAGCTTTCTTT. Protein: CASSGGKYTEAFF.

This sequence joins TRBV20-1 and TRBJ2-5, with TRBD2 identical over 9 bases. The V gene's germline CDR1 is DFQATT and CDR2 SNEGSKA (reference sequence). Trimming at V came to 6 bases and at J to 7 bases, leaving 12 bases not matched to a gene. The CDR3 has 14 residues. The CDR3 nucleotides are TGCAGTGCCCCCCTTTCGGCGGGAGGGGGGACCCAGTACTTC. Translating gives CSAPLSAGGGTQYF.

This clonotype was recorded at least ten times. The CDR3: CASSSQGGRREKLFF. CDR3 in DNA: TGTGCCAGCAGTTCTCAGGGCGGCCGGCGAGAAAAACTGTTTTTT. J is TRBJ1-4 and V is TRBV2; possible D gene TRBD1, 5 bases. Looked up from germline, CDR1 is SNHLY and CDR2 is FYNNEI. V lost 5 bases to trimming and J lost 8 bases, with 18 bases between them. CDR3 length: 15 residues.

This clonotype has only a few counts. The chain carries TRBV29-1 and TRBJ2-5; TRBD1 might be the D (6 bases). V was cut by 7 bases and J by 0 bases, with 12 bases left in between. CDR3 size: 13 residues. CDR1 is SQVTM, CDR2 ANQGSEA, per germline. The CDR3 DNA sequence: TGCAGCGCTCTAGACAGGTACCAAGAGACCCAGTACTTC. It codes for CSALDRYQETQYF. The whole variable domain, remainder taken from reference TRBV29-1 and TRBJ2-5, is SAVISQKPSRDICQRGTSLTIQCQVDSQVTMMFWYRQQPGQSLTLIATANQGSEATYESGFVIDKFPISRPNLTFSTLTVSNMSPEDSSIYLCSALDRYQETQYFGPGTRLLVL.

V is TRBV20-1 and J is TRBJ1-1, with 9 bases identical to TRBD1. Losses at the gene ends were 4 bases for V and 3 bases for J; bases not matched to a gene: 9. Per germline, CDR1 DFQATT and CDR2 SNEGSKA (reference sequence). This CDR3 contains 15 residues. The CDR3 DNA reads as TGCAGTGCTACTACCGGGACAGGGTCTGACACTGAAGCTTTCTTT. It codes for CSATTGTGSDTEAFF.

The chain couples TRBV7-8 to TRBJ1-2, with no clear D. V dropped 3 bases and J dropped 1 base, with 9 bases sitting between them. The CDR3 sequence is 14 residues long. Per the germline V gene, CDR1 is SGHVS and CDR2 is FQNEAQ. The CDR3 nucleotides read TGTGCCAGCAGCTTTGGACGGATTAACTATGGCTACACCTTC. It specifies CASSFGRINYGYTF.

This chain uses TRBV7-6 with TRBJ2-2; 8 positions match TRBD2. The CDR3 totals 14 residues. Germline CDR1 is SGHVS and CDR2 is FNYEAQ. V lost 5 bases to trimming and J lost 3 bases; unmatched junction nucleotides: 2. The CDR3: CASSRTSYTGELFF. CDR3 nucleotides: TGTGCCAGCAGCCGGACTAGCTACACCGGGGAGCTGTTTTTT.